The 28 T cell receptor beta chains in this list originate from one sample, sequenced in a study of cytomegalovirus exposure and HLA in healthy donors. The primer mix had 60 Vbeta and 13 Jbeta primers. Profiling relied on immunoSEQ multiplex PCR, and the TCRdb table lists in-frame clones only, not all of them. This repertoire shows about 140,000 clones, roughly three quarters found once; its top ten account for around 2%. Sequenced: PBMCs. These receptors all stem from a man aged 25 to 45 in good health and CMV-seronegative.

This clone occurred once. The chain uses TRBV28 and TRBJ1-6; TRBD1 matches 11 bases. This CDR3 comprises 15 residues. Germline V gene lookup returns CDR1 MDHEN and CDR2 SYDVKM. V lost 5 bases to trimming and J lost 6 bases; unmatched junction nucleotides: 3. The CDR3 bases are TGTGCCAGCAGTCCCGGGACAGGGGGTAATTCACCCCTCCACTTT. Its translation: CASSPGTGGNSPLHF.

The chain is built from TRBV5-1 and TRBJ1-1, with TRBD1 matching over 9 bases. Germline V gene lookup returns CDR1 SGHRS and CDR2 YFSETQ. The CDR3 contains 15 residues. V shed 3 bases, J shed 4 bases, and the junction held 7 bases outside the gene matches. CDR3 in amino acids: CASSSSGTGSTEAFF. The CDR3 nucleotides read TGCGCCAGCAGCTCTTCCGGGACAGGGTCCACTGAAGCTTTCTTT.

The chain combines TRBV4-2 with TRBJ2-6, with TRBD1 matching over 9 bases. The CDR3 runs 16 residues. V was clipped by 0 bases and J by 10 bases; unmatched bases: 7. Germline V gene lookup returns CDR1 LGHNA and CDR2 YNFKEQ. The CDR3 sequence is CASSQEGQGVENVLTF. CDR3 DNA sequence: TGTGCCAGCAGCCAAGAGGGACAGGGCGTCGAGAACGTCCTGACTTTC.

The chain uses TRBV6-1 and TRBJ2-5; tentative D call: TRBD1 (5 bases). V lost 8 bases and J lost 2, with 12 bases in between. Germline V gene data show CDR1 as MNHNS and CDR2 as SASEGT. The CDR3 contains 13 residues. CDR3 sequence (DNA): TGTGCCAGCGGTCCCCAGGGACAAGAGACCCAGTACTTC. Translation gives CASGPQGQETQYF.

The chain uses TRBV2 and TRBJ1-5; weak D call: TRBD1 (5 bases). CDR1 and CDR2 from the germline V gene are SNHLY and FYNNEI. This CDR3 contains 16 residues. V lost 0 bases to trimming and J lost 5 bases, with 14 bases between them. This chain's CDR3 is CASSEALPGGDQPQHF. DNA of the CDR3: TGTGCCAGCAGTGAAGCGCTTCCGGGGGGTGATCAGCCCCAGCATTTT. Based on the CDR3 plus reference TRBV2 and TRBJ1-5, the full variable domain is EPEVTQTPSHQVTQMGQEVILRCVPISNHLYFYWYRQILGQKVEFLVSFYNNEISEKSEIFDDQFSVERPDGSNFTLKIRSTKLEDSAMYFCASSEALPGGDQPQHFGDGTRLSIL.

The rearrangement links TRBV7-3 to TRBJ2-3; D is ambiguous. Trimming pared 4 bases from V and 2 bases from J, leaving 7 bases between. Germline lookup yields CDR1 SGHTA and CDR2 FQGTGA. The CDR3 is 13 amino acids. CDR3 region: CASSSSLTDTQYF. The DNA of the CDR3 is TGTGCCAGCAGCTCCTCCCTCACAGATACGCAGTATTTT. The full variable domain, completed using reference TRBV7-3 and TRBJ2-3, is GAGVSQTPSNKVTEKGKYVELRCDPISGHTALYWYRQSLGQGPEFLIYFQGTGAADDSGLPNDRFFAVRPEGSVSTLKIQRTERGDSAVYLCASSSSLTDTQYFGPGTRLTVL.

The gene calls are TRBV6-5 and TRBJ2-1; possibly TRBD1 for D (5 bases). The CDR3 is 16 amino acids. The germline V gene has CDR1 MNHEY and CDR2 SVGAGI. V was cut by 0 bases and J by 0 bases, with 9 bases left in between. CDR3 in amino acids: CASSYSGPGSYNEQFF. CDR3 nucleotide sequence: TGTGCCAGCAGTTACTCGGGGCCCGGCTCCTACAATGAGCAGTTCTTC.

The chain links TRBV7-9 to TRBJ2-7, with 8 bases identical to TRBD1. J was trimmed by 3 bases and V by 0 bases; bases with no gene match: 10. Looked up from germline, CDR1 is SEHNR and CDR2 is FQNEAQ (reference sequence). This CDR3 spans 17 amino acids. The CDR3 loop reads CASSLAGPDRGFYEQYF. CDR3 coding DNA: TGTGCCAGCAGCTTAGCCGGGCCCGACAGGGGTTTCTACGAGCAGTACTTC.

The chain has TRBV5-6 and TRBJ2-7; TRBD1 is a possible D gene (6 bases). The V and J ends lost 2 bases and 0 bases respectively, with 15 bases between them. Looked up from germline, CDR1 is SGHDT and CDR2 is YYEEEE. This CDR3 contains 16 residues. This CDR3 is CASSFLGQSSSYEQYF. CDR3 in DNA: TGTGCCAGCAGCTTTCTCGGACAGTCTAGCTCCTACGAGCAGTACTTC.

This clone was seen a single time. This chain connects TRBV9 to TRBJ2-3; tentatively, D is TRBD2 (5 bases). V was cut by 4 bases and J by 6 bases, with 12 bases left in between. Germline-derived CDR1 and CDR2 are SGDLS and YYNGEE. This CDR3 is 13 amino acids long. CDR3 protein: CASSTGPGDTQYF. The CDR3 DNA sequence: TGTGCCAGCAGCACCGGCCCGGGGGATACGCAGTATTTT.

CDR3 region: CASSFTGLNTEAFF. The CDR3 DNA reads TGTGCCAGCAGTTTCACAGGATTGAACACTGAAGCTTTCTTT. The chain is built from TRBV6-5 and TRBJ1-1; TRBD1 might be the D (5 bases). Germline loops: CDR1 MNHEY, CDR2 SVGAGI. Trimming took 4 bases from V and 0 from J, leaving 9 bases between them. This CDR3 has 14 amino acids.

The V call is TRBV5-1, the J call TRBJ2-1; D is perhaps TRBD2 (5 bases). Germline CDR1 reads SGHRS; CDR2 reads YFSETQ. Deletions cut 2 bases from V and 4 bases from J, with 10 bases between. CDR3 length equals 14 residues. The CDR3 DNA reads as TGCGCCAGCAGCTTTCCAGCGGAATACAATGAGCAGTTCTTC. Its protein product is CASSFPAEYNEQFF.

The genes are TRBV6-4 and TRBJ2-1, with D possibly being TRBD2 (6 bases). The length of the CDR3 is 14 residues. Germline V gene lookup returns CDR1 MRHNA and CDR2 SNTAGT. Deletions cut 5 bases from V and 10 bases from J, with 18 bases between. The CDR3, as DNA: TGTGCCAGCAGTTCGGCTAGCGAGAGTAAGGAGCAGTTCTTC. This codes for CASSSASESKEQFF.

J is TRBJ1-2 and V is TRBV5-1; D is unclear. Trimming shortened V by 0 bases and J by 8 bases, and 8 bases separated the two germline ends. Germline V lookup: CDR1 SGHRS, CDR2 YFSETQ. This CDR3 contains 12 residues. The CDR3 sequence is CASSLDTVGYTF. The DNA of the CDR3 is TGCGCCAGCAGCTTGGATACGGTAGGCTACACCTTC.

The chain combines TRBV13 with TRBJ2-1; weak D call: TRBD2 (6 bases). The CDR3 runs 14 residues. The germline gives CDR1 PRHDT, CDR2 FYEKMQ (reference sequence). V was cut by 2 bases and J by 10 bases, with 15 bases left in between. CDR3 loop: CASSLSRGFGEQFF. In DNA, the CDR3 is TGTGCCAGCAGCTTATCGCGGGGTTTTGGGGAGCAGTTCTTC.

The J gene is TRBJ2-1, the V gene TRBV29-1; 12 nucleotides agree with TRBD2. Germline lookup yields CDR1 SQVTM and CDR2 ANQGSEA. This CDR3 spans 14 amino acids. V shed 4 bases and J 9 bases; nucleotides not matched to a gene: 7. CDR3 DNA: TGCAGCGTTGTGACTAGCGGGAGTCAAGGTGAGCAGTTCTTC. Encoded protein: CSVVTSGSQGEQFF.

The chain combines TRBV2 with TRBJ2-2; D perhaps matches TRBD1 (6 bases). Germline lookup yields CDR1 SNHLY and CDR2 FYNNEI. The CDR3 contains 13 residues. Deletions cut 6 bases from V and 4 bases from J, with 9 bases between. CDR3 coding DNA: TGTGCCAGCAGGGGACAAAGCACCGGGGAGCTGTTTTTT. Residues: CASRGQSTGELFF.

The chain uses TRBV6-1 and TRBJ1-3; TRBD1 might be the D (5 bases). Between the trimmed V and J ends, which lost 6 bases and 2 bases, there was a span of 11 bases. CDR1 is MNHNS and CDR2 is SASEGT in the germline V gene. The CDR3 has 14 residues. Here the CDR3 reads CASSNGGAGNTIYF. CDR3 in DNA: TGTGCCAGCAGCAATGGGGGGGCTGGAAACACCATATATTTT.

The chain has TRBV30 and TRBJ1-5; 8 bases match TRBD1. V dropped 7 bases and J dropped 5; count of bases not matched to a gene: 7. This CDR3 comprises 13 residues. The germline V gene has CDR1 GTSNPN and CDR2 SVGIG (reference sequence). The chain's CDR3 is CAYQQGGHQPQHF. CDR3 in DNA: TGTGCCTACCAACAGGGGGGCCATCAGCCCCAGCATTTT.

The chain joins TRBV10-3 to TRBJ2-3; D perhaps matches TRBD2 (5 bases). The CDR3 contains 14 residues. Germline V gene sequence: CDR1 ENHRY, CDR2 SYGVKD. V gave up 2 bases and J gave up 0 bases, with 6 bases separating them. DNA for the CDR3: TGTGCCATCAGTGAGACGGGAAGCACAGATACGCAGTATTTT. This encodes CAISETGSTDTQYF.

The rearrangement joins TRBV9 to TRBJ2-7; 12 nucleotides agree with TRBD1. Germline V gives CDR1 SGDLS, CDR2 YYNGEE. The CDR3 runs 15 residues. Unmatched junction bases numbered 4, after V lost 0 bases and J lost 6 bases. The CDR3 is CASSVAGTGGSEQYF. The CDR3 region has the DNA TGTGCCAGCAGCGTAGCGGGGACAGGGGGCAGCGAGCAGTACTTC.

V and J are TRBV5-6 and TRBJ1-2; no definite D call. The CDR3 length is 13 residues. With 4 bases removed from V and 3 bases from J, the gap between germline ends came to 10 bases. Germline values: CDR1 SGHDT, CDR2 YYEEEE. The CDR3 nucleotides are TGTGCCAGCAGCCTCGGGAGGGACTATGGCTACACCTTC. It is translated as CASSLGRDYGYTF.

This rearrangement joins TRBV5-5 to TRBJ2-5; D gene ambiguous. The J call could be wrong; TRBJ2-7 is a better fit for the DNA end. Germline V CDR1 and CDR2: SGHKS, YYEKEE (reference sequence). The CDR3 is 14 residues long. The CDR3, as DNA: TGTGCCAGCAGCTTAGACTCTACACTCTACGAGCAGTACTTC. Its translation is CASSLDSTLYEQYF.

This chain links TRBV28 with TRBJ1-5; TRBD1 aligns across 10 bases. The CDR3 is 15 residues long. Trimming removed 6 bases from V and 2 bases from J; junction bases left unmatched: 4. Germline V gene sequence: CDR1 MDHEN, CDR2 SYDVKM. The CDR3 sequence is CASRPGTGGNQPQHF. CDR3 nucleotide sequence: TGTGCCAGCAGACCCGGGACAGGGGGCAATCAGCCCCAGCATTTT.

This chain joins TRBV5-1 and TRBJ2-1; TRBD2 agrees at 8 bases. There are 14 residues in the CDR3. Trimming took 0 bases from V and 9 from J; bases not matched to a gene: 5. Germline values: CDR1 SGHRS, CDR2 YFSETQ. The CDR3, as DNA: TGCGCCAGCAGCTTGGGTACGGGAGGGGTTGAGCAGTTCTTC. Protein product: CASSLGTGGVEQFF. Filled out from reference TRBV5-1 and TRBJ2-1, the complete variable domain reads KAGVTQTPRYLIKTRGQQVTLSCSPISGHRSVSWYQQTPGQGLQFLFEYFSETQRNKGNFPGRFSGRQFSNSRSEMNVSTLELGDSALYLCASSLGTGGVEQFFGPGTRLTVL.

This chain joins TRBV10-1 and TRBJ2-1; TRBD2 aligns across 13 bases. The CDR3 length is 15 residues. The germline gives CDR1 WNHNN, CDR2 SYGVQD (reference sequence). J lost 12 bases, V lost 3 bases, and 8 bases had no gene match. Here the CDR3 DNA reads TGCGCCAGCAGTGAATTTCGGACTAGCGGGAGTTCGCAGTTCTTC. It encodes CASSEFRTSGSSQFF.

The V and J genes are TRBV19 and TRBJ1-1; 8 positions match TRBD1. The trim removed 5 bases at V and 1 base at J, leaving 9 bases unmatched. Per the germline V gene, CDR1 is LNHDA and CDR2 is SQIVND (reference sequence). The CDR3 runs 16 residues. The CDR3 spells CASSSRTGKQNTEAFF. The CDR3, as DNA: TGTGCCAGTAGTTCACGGACAGGGAAGCAGAACACTGAAGCTTTCTTT.

The V gene is TRBV10-3, the J gene TRBJ1-4; 7 nucleotides align to TRBD1. Looked up from germline, CDR1 is ENHRY and CDR2 is SYGVKD. The CDR3 contains 14 residues. V shed 4 bases and J 2 bases; nucleotides not matched to a gene: 1. The CDR3 DNA reads TGTGCCATCAGTGGACAGGGCACTAATGAAAAACTGTTTTTT. It translates to CAISGQGTNEKLFF.